Below, 29 T cell receptor beta chains from the same sample are listed, as sequenced in a study of PD-1 blockade in classical Hodgkin lymphoma. Profiled with immunoSEQ multiplex PCR; TCRdb holds only in-frame clones, not every one. The data show roughly 94,000 clones, about 93% seen once. Time point meaning: cycle 4 day 1 (C4D1), after 6 weeks of nivolumab. In every patient, relapse followed autologous stem cell transplantation, while exposure to brentuximab vedotin differed. The material was peripheral blood mononuclear cells (PBMCs), obtained before the fourth cycle of nivolumab. These receptors all stem from a human donor with classical Hodgkin lymphoma.

The chain employs TRBV7-2 and TRBJ2-3, with TRBD2 matching 10 bases. The CDR3 covers 15 residues. The V gene end was trimmed by 6 bases and the J gene end by 2 bases; junction bases not matched to a gene: 5. Germline V lookup: CDR1 SGHTA, CDR2 FQGNSA. DNA of the CDR3: TGTGCCAGCAGTTCACTAGCGGGGAACACAGATACGCAGTATTTT. Encoded protein: CASSSLAGNTDTQYF. The full variable domain, in which reference TRBV7-2 and TRBJ2-3 provide the parts outside the CDR3, is GAGVSQSPSNKVTEKGKDVELRCDPISGHTALYWYRQSLGQGLEFLIYFQGNSAPDKSGLPSDRFSAERTGGSVSTLTIQRTQQEDSAVYLCASSSLAGNTDTQYFGPGTRLTVL.

V and J are TRBV6-5 and TRBJ2-7; 7 nucleotides line up with TRBD2. This CDR3 is built from 12 residues. CDR1 is MNHEY and CDR2 is SVGAGI in the germline V gene. Unmatched junction bases numbered 2, after V lost 8 bases and J lost 1 base. CDR3: CASGRDSYEQYF. Here the CDR3 DNA reads TGTGCCAGCGGGAGGGATTCCTACGAGCAGTACTTC.

The gene calls are TRBV28 and TRBJ1-5, with a possible D match to TRBD1 (5 bases). Germline V CDR1 and CDR2: MDHEN, SYDVKM. Trimming pared 6 bases from V and 1 base from J, leaving 10 bases between. The CDR3 has 14 residues. The CDR3 is CASSLGGSNQPQHF. CDR3 coding DNA: TGTGCCAGCAGCCTTGGGGGAAGCAATCAGCCCCAGCATTTT.

The chain carries TRBV5-1 and TRBJ2-7; TRBD2 aligns across 15 bases. CDR1 and CDR2 from the germline V gene are SGHRS and YFSETQ. There are 19 residues in the CDR3. V dropped 0 bases and J dropped 0; count of bases not matched to a gene: 7. This chain's CDR3 is CASSLGGTSGRPNSYEQYF. In DNA, the CDR3 is TGCGCCAGCAGCTTGGGGGGGACTAGCGGGAGGCCTAACTCCTACGAGCAGTACTTC.

This clone was seen only once. The chain has TRBV6-1 and TRBJ2-3; 7 bases line up with TRBD2. V lost 2 bases, J lost 1 base, and 6 bases stayed unmatched. CDR1 is MNHNS, CDR2 SASEGT, per germline. This CDR3 comprises 16 residues. The CDR3 loop reads CASSERAGVGTDTQYF. The CDR3 DNA follows: TGTGCCAGCAGTGAACGGGCGGGAGTGGGCACAGATACGCAGTATTTT.

The chain is built from TRBV30 and TRBJ1-3, with D unresolved. Trimming pared 0 bases from V and 4 bases from J, leaving 10 bases between. CDR3 length equals 14 residues. Per germline, CDR1 GTSNPN and CDR2 SVGIG (reference sequence). The CDR3: CAWSVRTGGNTIYF. The DNA of the CDR3 is TGTGCCTGGAGTGTAAGGACTGGCGGAAACACCATATATTTT.

The chain couples TRBV4-2 to TRBJ2-3, with TRBD2 identical over 8 bases. The germline CDR1 and CDR2 sequences are LGHNA and YNFKEQ. With V trimmed by 1 base and J by 4 bases, 13 bases remained unmatched. This CDR3 spans 18 amino acids. CDR3 residues: CASSQVDVAGWVADTQYF. The CDR3 DNA follows: TGTGCCAGCAGCCAAGTTGATGTAGCGGGATGGGTAGCAGATACGCAGTATTTT.

The chain recombines TRBV30 with TRBJ1-5; 7 nucleotides line up with TRBD1. The V and J ends lost 5 bases and 7 bases, in that order; junction bases with no gene match: 8. The CDR3 length is 13 residues. Germline V CDR1 and CDR2: GTSNPN, SVGIG (reference sequence). Here the CDR3 reads CAWATGAPQPQHF. CDR3 coding DNA: TGTGCCTGGGCCACAGGGGCACCCCAGCCCCAGCATTTT.

The chain uses TRBV7-8 and TRBJ2-1, with unresolved D. CDR1 SGHVS and CDR2 FQNEAQ come from the germline V gene. The CDR3 is 16 residues long. Between the trimmed V and J ends, which lost 4 bases and 0 bases, there was a span of 13 bases. In nucleotides, the CDR3 is TGTGCCAGCAGCTCGCGACTCCTTCGCTCCTACAATGAGCAGTTCTTC. Protein sequence: CASSSRLLRSYNEQFF.

This chain uses TRBV13 with TRBJ2-1; maybe TRBD2 (5 bases). The CDR3 spans 17 residues. Per germline, CDR1 PRHDT and CDR2 FYEKMQ (reference sequence). V lost 1 base and J 0 bases, leaving 13 bases between the germline ends. CDR3 sequence: CASSLVGSGSSYNEQFF. The DNA for the CDR3 is TGTGCCAGCAGCTTAGTCGGTTCGGGGAGCTCCTACAATGAGCAGTTCTTC.

The rearrangement joins TRBV25-1 to TRBJ2-7; 7 positions match TRBD1. This CDR3 comprises 15 residues. V gave up 6 bases and J gave up 3 bases; unmatched junction bases: 11. Per the germline V gene, CDR1 is MGHDK and CDR2 is SYGVNS. The CDR3 spells CASSAFTGVGYEQYF. The CDR3 DNA follows: TGTGCCAGCAGCGCCTTCACAGGGGTGGGCTACGAGCAGTACTTC.

This clone came up once. V is TRBV10-3 and J is TRBJ2-7, with unresolved D. The germline V and J ends were trimmed by 11 bases and 3 bases, with 20 bases remaining between them. This CDR3 has 14 residues. From germline, CDR1 is ENHRY and CDR2 SYGVKD. The CDR3 nucleotides read TGTGCCGTCGATTCTGACACGCAACTCTACGAGCAGTACTTC. Protein product: CAVDSDTQLYEQYF.

The chain carries TRBV19 and TRBJ1-2; 10 nucleotides line up with TRBD1. Trimming took 0 bases from V and 5 from J; bases not matched to a gene: 9. Germline CDR1 is LNHDA and CDR2 is SQIVND (reference sequence). The length of the CDR3 is 17 residues. CDR3 in amino acids: CASSIDPGTGASYGYTF. CDR3 coding DNA: TGTGCCAGTAGTATAGATCCCGGGACAGGGGCGAGTTATGGCTACACCTTC. The whole variable domain, filled in from reference TRBV19 and TRBJ1-2, reads DGGITQSPKYLFRKEGQNVTLSCEQNLNHDAMYWYRQDPGQGLRLIYYSQIVNDFQKGDIAEGYSVSREKKESFPLTVTSAQKNPTAFYLCASSIDPGTGASYGYTFGSGTRLTVV.

This rearrangement joins TRBV13 to TRBJ2-1; perhaps TRBD2 as D (6 bases). CDR3 length: 15 residues. Between the trimmed V and J ends, which lost 6 bases and 4 bases, there was a span of 16 bases. CDR1 and CDR2 (germline): PRHDT, FYEKMQ (reference sequence). The CDR3 reads CASRLRTTKYNEQFF. The CDR3 DNA is TGTGCCAGCAGACTAAGGACTACCAAATACAATGAGCAGTTCTTC.

The gene calls are TRBV5-1 and TRBJ2-5; 10 bases are a match to TRBD2. The V gene end was trimmed by 1 base and the J gene end by 4 bases; junction bases not matched to a gene: 7. Germline assignment: CDR1 SGHRS and CDR2 YFSETQ. This CDR3 spans 16 amino acids. This CDR3 is CASSLLLAGEGETQYF. The CDR3 nucleotides are TGCGCCAGCAGCTTGCTCCTAGCGGGAGAGGGAGAGACCCAGTACTTC.

Remarks on this clone: One junction end disagrees with the germline gene, perhaps due to a read error. This chain uses TRBV7-2 with TRBJ2-5, with 8 bases matching TRBD2. The CDR3 totals 17 residues. Germline V gene lookup returns CDR1 SGHTA and CDR2 FQGNSA. CDR3 sequence: CASSLARGGGPQATQYF. CDR3 in DNA: TGTGCCAGCAGCTTAGCGCGAGGCGGGGGGCCCCAAGCGACCCAGTACTTC.

This rearrangement joins TRBV6-5 to TRBJ1-1, with D possibly being TRBD1 (5 bases). The germline CDR1 and CDR2 sequences are MNHEY and SVGAGI. There are 14 residues in the CDR3. V lost 5 bases to trimming and J lost 6 bases, with 16 bases between them. The CDR3 DNA reads TGTGCCAGCAGTGGAGGCCTCGAGGGGTCTGAAGCTTTCTTT. Protein: CASSGGLEGSEAFF.

The rearrangement joins TRBV4-1 to TRBJ2-5, with TRBD2 matching over 7 bases. The DNA end lines up better with TRBJ2-7; the J call may be wrong. The CDR3 covers 18 residues. CDR1 and CDR2 from the germline V gene are MGHRA and YSYEKL. CDR3 in amino acids: CASSQDREAAPTTYEQYF. The CDR3 nucleotides read TGCGCCAGCAGCCAAGATCGGGAGGCGGCACCCACCACCTACGAGCAGTACTTC.

This clone has just one count. The chain carries TRBV28 and TRBJ1-2; no firm D call. The V gene lost 1 base and the J gene lost 0 bases, with 12 bases spanning the gap. This CDR3 region has 16 residues. Germline-derived CDR1 and CDR2 are MDHEN and SYDVKM. CDR3 loop: CASSLYFSVANYGYTF. The CDR3, as DNA: TGTGCCAGCAGTTTATACTTCTCGGTGGCTAACTATGGCTACACCTTC.

This clone showed up just once. The V and J genes are TRBV6-1 and TRBJ2-6, with 10 bases fitting TRBD1. V gave up 4 bases and J gave up 1 base; unmatched junction bases: 7. The CDR3 runs to 18 residues. Looked up from germline, CDR1 is MNHNS and CDR2 is SASEGT. Here the CDR3 DNA reads TGTGCCAGCAGTGGCCACGGACAGGGGGGATCTGGGGCCAACGTCCTGACTTTC. This sequence encodes CASSGHGQGGSGANVLTF.

J is TRBJ2-5 and V is TRBV2, with D perhaps being TRBD1 or TRBD2 (5 bases each). Trimming cost V 5 bases and J 0 bases, with 10 bases left between them. Germline values: CDR1 SNHLY, CDR2 FYNNEI. The CDR3 totals 14 residues. CDR3 protein: CASSPGTHQETQYF. The CDR3 DNA is TGTGCCAGCAGTCCCGGGACCCACCAAGAGACCCAGTACTTC.

This clone was seen once. The chain joins TRBV30 to TRBJ2-3; TRBD2 matches at 14 bases. This CDR3 is 15 amino acids long. Germline V CDR1 and CDR2: GTSNPN, SVGIG (reference sequence). The CDR3 DNA sequence: TGTGCAACTTCCGGGACTAGCGGGAGAACAGATACGCAGTATTTT. This codes for CATSGTSGRTDTQYF.

The rearrangement joins TRBV28 to TRBJ1-2; D possibly corresponds to TRBD1 (5 bases). V gave up 2 bases and J gave up 2 bases, with 6 bases separating them. CDR1 is MDHEN and CDR2 is SYDVKM in the germline V gene. The length of the CDR3 is 13 residues. The CDR3 region has the DNA TGTGCCAGCAGTTTACGGGGGAACTATGGCTACACCTTC. Amino acid sequence: CASSLRGNYGYTF.

The rearrangement uses TRBV27 and TRBJ2-5; D not resolved. Germline V gene lookup returns CDR1 MNHEY and CDR2 SMNVEV (reference sequence). The CDR3 totals 10 residues. V gave up 7 bases and J gave up 2 bases, with 2 bases separating them. In DNA form, the CDR3 reads TGTGCCAGCATTCAAGAGACCCAGTACTTC. Its protein is CASIQETQYF.

The gene calls are TRBV5-1 and TRBJ1-2; D is possibly TRBD1 (5 bases). Looked up from germline, CDR1 is SGHRS and CDR2 is YFSETQ. The CDR3 runs to 14 residues. V gave up 0 bases and J gave up 3 bases, with 9 bases separating them. The DNA of the CDR3 is TGCGCCAGCAGCTTGGTGACGGGGGACTATGGCTACACCTTC. Amino acids: CASSLVTGDYGYTF.

The V call is TRBV19, the J call TRBJ2-7; TRBD1 aligns across 8 bases. CDR1 and CDR2 (germline): LNHDA, SQIVND (reference sequence). V gave up 7 bases and J gave up 4 bases; unmatched junction bases: 12. This CDR3 comprises 15 residues. The CDR3 DNA reads TGTGCCAGTAACCCCTCCGGGACAGGAGGTTACGAGCAGTACTTC. It is translated as CASNPSGTGGYEQYF.

The chain links TRBV28 to TRBJ1-2; TRBD1 aligns across 9 bases. The CDR3 covers 17 residues. Germline CDR1 and CDR2: MDHEN and SYDVKM. V lost 3 bases and J lost 5; bases outside the gene matches: 13. The CDR3 nucleotides read TGTGCCAGCAGTTTTGGGGGCACAGGGGGCGCTTGTTATGGCTACACCTTC. It is translated as CASSFGGTGGACYGYTF.

The J gene is TRBJ2-1, the V gene TRBV30; possible D gene TRBD1, 7 bases. This CDR3 spans 15 amino acids. V lost 4 bases, J lost 7 bases, and 20 bases lay in between. Germline lookup yields CDR1 GTSNPN and CDR2 SVGIG (reference sequence). CDR3 nucleotide sequence: TGTGCCTGGAACGGAGGGGGCGCAAGAAAAAATGAGCAGTTCTTC. This codes for CAWNGGGARKNEQFF.

This rearrangement joins TRBV28 to TRBJ2-7; the D is unclear. Trimming left V 2 bases short and J 4 bases short, with 9 bases between. This CDR3 has 13 residues. Germline V gene sequence: CDR1 MDHEN, CDR2 SYDVKM. CDR3 residues: CASSLGIWYEQYF. As DNA, the CDR3 is TGTGCCAGCAGTTTAGGGATCTGGTACGAGCAGTACTTC.